The rows below give T cell receptor beta chains drawn from one sample of a study of blood T cell repertoires in COVID-19. The assay was immunoSEQ multiplex PCR, and TCRdb's table has in-frame clones only and misses some. The sample has tens of thousands of clones; approximately 79% are singletons. The source material was peripheral blood. Receptors originate from a man aged 55 to 70 with active or convalescent COVID-19. Each CDR3 is given with its conserved first and last residue. A D gene is named only where the DNA matches it firmly. Only part of the rows carry a size: once, few, many, or a class if the clone is expanded.

TRBV6-4	NA	NA	TRBJ2-7	TGTGCCAGCAGTGACGAGGGGCAGTACTTC	CASSDEGQYF
TRBV14	TRBD1	once	TRBJ2-7	TGTGCCAGCAGCCAAAGACCCACGACAGGGTGGGCCTACGAGCAGTACTTC	CASSQRPTTGWAYEQYF
TRBV9	NA	few	TRBJ1-5	TGTGCCAGCAGCGTAGGGGGCAGCAGCAATCAGCCCCAGCATTTT	CASSVGGSSNQPQHF
TRBV6-5	NA	few	TRBJ1-1	TGTGCCAGCCTCCAACAGGGCACTGAAGCTTTCTTT	CASLQQGTEAFF
TRBV28	NA	once	TRBJ1-1	TGTGCCGCCGGGGGTAGCGCGATGAACACTGAAGCTTTCTTT	CAAGGSAMNTEAFF
TRBV18	TRBD1	NA	TRBJ1-1	TGTGCCAGCTCACCAGTAAGGACAGGCCTTCCTTTGGGAACTGAAGCTTTCTTT	CASSPVRTGLPLGTEAFF
TRBV2	TRBD1	NA	TRBJ1-2	TGTGCCAGCAGCCCAGGGACAGGGAACTATGGCTACACCTTC	CASSPGTGNYGYTF
TRBV7-2	NA	few	TRBJ1-3	TGTGCCAGCAGCTTAGGGGGGGAAAACACCATATATTTT	CASSLGGENTIYF
TRBV18	NA	NA	TRBJ2-7	TGTGCCAGCTCACCTCCTAACACGGGCTACGAGCAGTACTTC	CASSPPNTGYEQYF
TRBV5-4	NA	NA	TRBJ2-5	TGTGCCAGCAGCTTGGCGGGATCCCAAGAGACCCAGTACTTC	CASSLAGSQETQYF
TRBV5-1	NA	NA	TRBJ2-7	TGCGCCAGCAGCTTGGACTTAGAAGCCGAGCAGTACTTC	CASSLDLEAEQYF
TRBV9	NA	NA	TRBJ1-2	TGTGCCAGCAGCGTGCAGGGTTTCGGAGGCTACACCTTC	CASSVQGFGGYTF
TRBV19	TRBD2	NA	TRBJ2-5	TGTGCCAGTAGTCCAAGAGGACTAGCGGGGGCCGGGTACCAAGAGACCCAGTACTTC	CASSPRGLAGAGYQETQYF
TRBV19	TRBD1	NA	TRBJ1-2	TGTGCCAGTAGCGGACAGGGGGCCTATGGCTACACCTTC	CASSGQGAYGYTF
TRBV29-1	NA	few	TRBJ1-2	TGCAGCGTTGAAGAAGATGAGGGGGTTTATGGCTACACCTTC	CSVEEDEGVYGYTF
TRBV7-9	TRBD1	once	TRBJ2-7	TGTGCCAGCACCCCCCTTCTGGGACAGGGCATGTCGTACGAGCAGTACTTC	CASTPLLGQGMSYEQYF
TRBV4-1	NA	few	TRBJ1-4	TGCGCCAGCAGCCGAAGACAAGGAACTAATGAAAAACTGTTTTTT	CASSRRQGTNEKLFF
TRBV19	NA	NA	TRBJ2-7	TGTGCCAGTAGTTCCTTGGACACGGACGAGCAGTACTTC	CASSSLDTDEQYF
TRBV11-1	TRBD1	NA	TRBJ1-6	TGTGCCACGACCCTTGGGACAGGGGCCCTCCACTTT	CATTLGTGALHF
TRBV9	NA	once	TRBJ2-1	TGTGCCAGCAGCGTAGTTGGAGGGTCCTACAATGAGCAGTTCTTC	CASSVVGGSYNEQFF
TRBV4-3	NA	NA	TRBJ1-4	TGCGCCAGCAGCCCGCACCCGACAGGCCTTCAAGAAAAACTGTTTTTT	CASSPHPTGLQEKLFF
TRBV3-1/TRBV3-2	TRBD2	NA	TRBJ2-1	TGTGCCAGCAGCGCCTCGACTAGCGGATCTTACAATGAGCAGTTCTTC	CASSASTSGSYNEQFF
TRBV19	TRBD2	NA	TRBJ2-1	TGTGCCAGTAGTATAGGCGGACTAGCGGGGGTTGAGCAGTTCTTC	CASSIGGLAGVEQFF
TRBV2	NA	NA	TRBJ1-5	TGTGCCAGCAGTGTGAGAGGACATAGCAATCAGCCCCAGCATTTT	CASSVRGHSNQPQHF
TRBV6-2/TRBV6-3	NA	NA	TRBJ1-2	TGTGCCAGCAGCACGTTTGGCGGTGGCTACACCTTC	CASSTFGGGYTF
TRBV5-4	NA	NA	TRBJ1-1	TGTGCCAGCAGCTCGAGGGTGGGGACTGAAGCTTTCTTT	CASSSRVGTEAFF
TRBV7-9	NA	NA	TRBJ1-4	TGTGCCAGCAGCTCACGGGGAAACAATGAAAAACTGTTTTTT	CASSSRGNNEKLFF
TRBV5-5	TRBD1	NA	TRBJ2-7	TGTGCCAGCAGCCCGATGGACAGGGCCCACGAGCAGTACTTC	CASSPMDRAHEQYF
TRBV7-9	NA	NA	TRBJ2-6	TGTGCCAGCAGCAAAAGGGGTTCTGGGGCCAACGTCCTGACTTTC	CASSKRGSGANVLTF
TRBV9	TRBD2	NA	TRBJ2-7	TGTGCCAGCAGCAACCTAGCGGGGGGGCCTGTGGTCGAGCAGTACTTC	CASSNLAGGPVVEQYF
TRBV7-2	TRBD2	NA	TRBJ2-1	TGTGCCAGCAGCTACGGGGGGGATTACAATGAGCAGTTCTTC	CASSYGGDYNEQFF
TRBV3-1/TRBV3-2	TRBD1	NA	TRBJ1-2	TGTGCCAGCAGCCAAGACAGGCAGGGGGCTGGCTACACCTTC	CASSQDRQGAGYTF
TRBV19	NA	few	TRBJ1-2	TGTGCCAGTACTCCCCGTGCGGGAGCTAACTATGGCTACACCTTC	CASTPRAGANYGYTF
TRBV7-9	NA	NA	TRBJ2-7	TGTGCCAGCAGCCCCCCCCCAGGTGATAGAACCTACGAGCAGTACTTC	CASSPPPGDRTYEQYF
TRBV3-1/TRBV3-2	TRBD1	NA	TRBJ2-3	TGTGCCAGCAGCCTCCACATTAATAGACAGGGAGATACGCAGTATTTT	CASSLHINRQGDTQYF
TRBV7-6	TRBD1	once	TRBJ1-3	TGTGCCAGCAGCTTCCGGACAGGGGTCTCTGGAAACACCATATATTTT	CASSFRTGVSGNTIYF
TRBV6-5	TRBD2	NA	TRBJ2-5	TGTGCCAGCACCTCTAGCGGGGGGGCTGAGACCCAGTACTTC	CASTSSGGAETQYF
TRBV4-2	NA	NA	TRBJ1-4	TGTGCCAGCAGCCAACCGGGAGGTGAAAAACTGTTTTTT	CASSQPGGEKLFF
TRBV18	NA	NA	TRBJ1-5	TGTGCCAGCTCACCTCAGGGAAGCAATCAGCCCCAGCATTTT	CASSPQGSNQPQHF
TRBV21-1	NA	NA	TRBJ2-5	TGTGCCAGCAGCAAAGCGGGGGGATGGAAGTACTTC	CASSKAGGWKYF
TRBV6-5	NA	NA	TRBJ1-1	TGTGCCAGCACCAGAGGCGGGGGGCCAAGGACTGAAGCTTTCTTT	CASTRGGGPRTEAFF
TRBV29-1	TRBD2	NA	TRBJ2-1	TGCAGCGTTGATTCCCCCCCAAGCGGGGCCCCCTCCTACAATGAGCAGTTCTTC	CSVDSPPSGAPSYNEQFF
TRBV7-9	TRBD1	NA	TRBJ1-1	TGTGCCAGCAATACAAAAAAAACAGGGGGAACTGAAGCTTTCTTT	CASNTKKTGGTEAFF
TRBV12-3/TRBV12-4	NA	NA	TRBJ1-1	TGTGCCAGCCGGTGGGGGGGAGACACTGAAGCTTTCTTT	CASRWGGDTEAFF
TRBV19	NA	NA	TRBJ2-1	TGTGCCAGTAGTATCGCGGCGAACAATGAGCAGTTCTTC	CASSIAANNEQFF
TRBV28	NA	NA	TRBJ1-3	TGTGCCAGCCGGCCGGCAGGCTCTGGAAACACCATATATTTT	CASRPAGSGNTIYF
TRBV30	TRBD2	once	TRBJ2-1	TGTGCGGAACGACTAGCGTCGTACAATGAGCAGTTCTTC	CAERLASYNEQFF
TRBV7-3	NA	once	TRBJ2-5	TGTGCCAGCAGCTTAGTGACAGAAGAGACCCAGTACTTC	CASSLVTEETQYF
TRBV4-1	NA	NA	TRBJ1-1	TGCGCCAGCAGCCGAGAGAGTCTATCGGAAGGAGATAACACTGAAGCTTTCTTT	CASSRESLSEGDNTEAFF
TRBV10-3	TRBD1	NA	TRBJ1-1	TGTGCCAGCACCCCGGGACAGGGGTTGAACACTGAAGCTTTCTTT	CASTPGQGLNTEAFF
TRBV2	NA	NA	TRBJ2-1	TGTGCCAGCACTCAACAGGGTATGTACAATGAGCAGTTCTTC	CASTQQGMYNEQFF
TRBV7-2	NA	NA	TRBJ2-3	TGTGCCTCGAGGATCGGAGATACGCAGTATTTT	CASRIGDTQYF
TRBV7-9	NA	NA	TRBJ1-1	TGTGCCAGCAGCTTGACGGATCCACAGGGCGAGGCTTTCTTT	CASSLTDPQGEAFF
TRBV5-1	NA	NA	TRBJ1-4	TGCGCCAGCAGCTCCGGGCGGACAGATAATGAAAAACTGTTTTTT	CASSSGRTDNEKLFF
TRBV6-5	TRBD1	NA	TRBJ1-1	TGTGCCAGCAGTTACTGGACAGGGTCCACTGAAGCTTTCTTT	CASSYWTGSTEAFF
TRBV2	TRBD1	NA	TRBJ1-5	TGTGCCAGCAGTGTAGGGGGCGCGGGCAATCAGCCCCAGCATTTT	CASSVGGAGNQPQHF
TRBV10-3	NA	NA	TRBJ2-7	TGTGCCACCATGGGGGGGCCCCAATTTCTAGGGCAGTACTTC	CATMGGPQFLGQYF
TRBV19	NA	NA	TRBJ1-1	TGTGCCAGTAGTATAGGTGGGCCCGACACTGAAGCTTTCTTT	CASSIGGPDTEAFF
TRBV4-1	NA	NA	TRBJ1-2	TGCGCCAGCAGCCAAGATACTTATGGCTACACCTTC	CASSQDTYGYTF